The T cell receptor (beta chain) under discussion was sequenced for a study of post-analysis software for immune sequencing data. About the study: Disease courses included relapsing-remitting, secondary progressive and progressive-relapsing multiple sclerosis.

A word on this clonotype: Its specificity is unknown.

General observations from the study: About five TRBV segments occurring more often in patients than controls included TRBV5-6, TRBV5-1 and TRBV20-1.

Included in the TCR beta cDNA libraries were unique molecular identifiers. Input amounts of roughly 0.85 to 10 million T cells were used. These gave approximately 500,000 cDNA molecules, so each molecule approximated one T cell. TCRdb reanalysed the PCR reads using MiXCR and keeps one entry per CDR3 protein. The sample includes about 540,000 distinct CDR3 sequences, approximately 31% seen only once; the top ten take 4.5% to 7.5%. The V and J ends lost 5 bases and 0 bases, in that order; junction bases with no gene match: 6. Per the germline V gene, CDR1 is LGHDT and CDR2 is YNNKEL (reference sequence). The CDR3 is 18 residues long.

The sample consisted of blood. The source is a girl aged 2-17 years with multiple sclerosis. This chain connects TRBV3-1 to TRBJ2-6; 11 nucleotides line up with TRBD2. The CDR3 nucleotides are TGTGCCAGCAGCTTACTAGCGGGGGTTCCCTCTGGGGCCAACGTCCTGACTTTC. Its translation is CASSLLAGVPSGANVLTF.